The sequence of this T cell receptor (beta chain) was determined in a study of breast tumors, draining lymph nodes, adjacent tissues. Findings and caveats of the study: Compared with basal-like, luminal-like tumors shared significantly more repertoire with nontumor tissue.

This clonotype was seen many times. No antigen is known for it. Breast cancer patients provided tissue from their axillary draining lymph nodes. TCRdb reprocessed the multiplex PCR reads with MiXCR, giving one entry per CDR3 protein. Of 200,000 or so distinct CDR3 sequences listed, approximately 33% are singletons. The CDR3 runs 13 residues. CDR1 is SGHNT and CDR2 is YENEEA in the germline V gene. V lost 0 bases and J 15 bases, leaving 15 bases between the germline ends. This rearrangement joins TRBV11-3 to TRBJ2-1; D gene uncertain. The material sequenced was axillary lymph node tissue. This TCR was sampled from a female donor with breast cancer. Some clones in this sample may be carry-over from other donors' samples. CDR3 in amino acids: CASSLDRRALLFF. As DNA, the CDR3 is TGTGCCAGCAGCTTAGATAGACGAGCCCTACTGTTCTTC.